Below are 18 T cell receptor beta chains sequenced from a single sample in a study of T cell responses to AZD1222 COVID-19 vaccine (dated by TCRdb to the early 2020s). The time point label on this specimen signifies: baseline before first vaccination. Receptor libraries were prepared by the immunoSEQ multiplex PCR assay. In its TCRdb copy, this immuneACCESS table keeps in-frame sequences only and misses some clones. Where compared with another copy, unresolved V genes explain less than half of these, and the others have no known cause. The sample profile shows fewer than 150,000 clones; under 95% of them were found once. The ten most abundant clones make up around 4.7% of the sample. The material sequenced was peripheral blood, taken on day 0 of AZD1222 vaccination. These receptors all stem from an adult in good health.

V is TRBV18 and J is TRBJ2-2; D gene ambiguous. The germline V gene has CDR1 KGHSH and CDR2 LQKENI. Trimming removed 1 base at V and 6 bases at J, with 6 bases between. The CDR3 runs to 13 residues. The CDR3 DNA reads TGTGCCAGCTCACCACAACTTTCCGGGGAGCTGTTTTTT. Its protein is CASSPQLSGELFF.

The CDR3 protein is CASSSPSNTEAFF. The CDR3 coding sequence is TGTGCCAGCAGTTCTCCCTCTAACACTGAAGCTTTCTTT. This rearrangement joins TRBV3-1 (or the pseudogene TRBV3-2) to TRBJ1-1; the D is unclear. The ends were cut back, 6 bases at V and 2 bases at J, with 10 bases in the middle. The CDR3 runs 13 residues. CDR1 is LGHDT and CDR2 is YNNKEL in the germline V gene (reference sequence).

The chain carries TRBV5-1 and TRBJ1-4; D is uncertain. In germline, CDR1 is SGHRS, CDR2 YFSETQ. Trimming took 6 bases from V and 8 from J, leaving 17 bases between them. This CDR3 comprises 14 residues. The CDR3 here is CASKEAAIDEKLFF. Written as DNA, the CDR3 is TGCGCCAGCAAGGAAGCGGCAATAGACGAAAAACTGTTTTTT.

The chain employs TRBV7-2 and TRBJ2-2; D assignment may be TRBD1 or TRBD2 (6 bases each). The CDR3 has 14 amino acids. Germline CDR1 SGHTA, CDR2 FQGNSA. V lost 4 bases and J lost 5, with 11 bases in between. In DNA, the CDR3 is TGTGCCAGCAGCTATAGGGGGGAGACCGGGGAGCTGTTTTTT. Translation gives CASSYRGETGELFF.

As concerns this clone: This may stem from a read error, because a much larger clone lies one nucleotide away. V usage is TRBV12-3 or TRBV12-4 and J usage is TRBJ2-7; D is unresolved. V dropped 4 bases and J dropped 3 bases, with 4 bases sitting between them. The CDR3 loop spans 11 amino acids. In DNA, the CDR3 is TGTGCCAGCAGTTCCTACTACGAGCAGTACTTC. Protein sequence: CASSSYYEQYF.

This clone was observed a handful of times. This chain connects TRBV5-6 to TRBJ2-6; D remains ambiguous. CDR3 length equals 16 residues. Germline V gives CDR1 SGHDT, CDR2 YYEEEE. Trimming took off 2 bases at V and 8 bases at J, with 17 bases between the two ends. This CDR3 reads CASSFGPKGATNVLTF. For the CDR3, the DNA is TGTGCCAGCAGCTTTGGTCCCAAGGGTGCAACCAACGTCCTGACTTTC.

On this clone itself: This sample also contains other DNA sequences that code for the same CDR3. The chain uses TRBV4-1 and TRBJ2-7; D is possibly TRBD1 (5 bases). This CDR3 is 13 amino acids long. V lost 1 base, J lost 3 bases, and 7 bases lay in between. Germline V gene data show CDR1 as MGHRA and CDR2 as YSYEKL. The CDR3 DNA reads TGCGCCAGCAGCCAAGGAGGACACTACGAGCAGTACTTC. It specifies CASSQGGHYEQYF.

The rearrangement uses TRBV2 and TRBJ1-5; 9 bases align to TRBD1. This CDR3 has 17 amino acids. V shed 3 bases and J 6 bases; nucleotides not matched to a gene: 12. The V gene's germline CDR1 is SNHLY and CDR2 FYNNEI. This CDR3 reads CASSEGQGALGGQPQHF. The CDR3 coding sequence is TGTGCCAGCAGTGAGGGACAGGGAGCGCTGGGTGGTCAGCCCCAGCATTTT.

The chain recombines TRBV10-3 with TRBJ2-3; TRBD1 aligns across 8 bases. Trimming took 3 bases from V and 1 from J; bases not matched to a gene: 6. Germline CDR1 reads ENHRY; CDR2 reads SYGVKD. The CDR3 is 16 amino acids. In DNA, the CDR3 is TGTGCCATCAGTGAAGGATCAGGGGGCCGCACAGATACGCAGTATTTT. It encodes CAISEGSGGRTDTQYF.

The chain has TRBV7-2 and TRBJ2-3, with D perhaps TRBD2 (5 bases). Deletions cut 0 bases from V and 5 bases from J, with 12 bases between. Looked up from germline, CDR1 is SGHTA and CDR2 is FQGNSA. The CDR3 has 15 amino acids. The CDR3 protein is CASSLASERQDTQYF. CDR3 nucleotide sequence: TGTGCCAGCAGCTTAGCGTCGGAGCGGCAAGATACGCAGTATTTT. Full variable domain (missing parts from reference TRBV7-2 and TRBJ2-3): GAGVSQSPSNKVTEKGKDVELRCDPISGHTALYWYRQSLGQGLEFLIYFQGNSAPDKSGLPSDRFSAERTGGSVSTLTIQRTQQEDSAVYLCASSLASERQDTQYFGPGTRLTVL.

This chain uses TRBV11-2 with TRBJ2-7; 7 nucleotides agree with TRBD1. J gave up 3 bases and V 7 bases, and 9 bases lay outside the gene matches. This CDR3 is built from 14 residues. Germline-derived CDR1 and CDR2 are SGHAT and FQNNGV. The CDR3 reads CASTILGDSYEQYF. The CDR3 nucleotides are TGTGCCAGCACGATCCTCGGGGACAGCTACGAGCAGTACTTC.

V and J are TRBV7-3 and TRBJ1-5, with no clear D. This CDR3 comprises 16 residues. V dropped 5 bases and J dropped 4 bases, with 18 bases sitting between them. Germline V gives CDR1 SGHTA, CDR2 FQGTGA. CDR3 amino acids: CASSPPGILGNQPQHF. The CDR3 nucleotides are TGTGCCAGCAGCCCACCCGGGATCCTGGGGAATCAGCCCCAGCATTTT. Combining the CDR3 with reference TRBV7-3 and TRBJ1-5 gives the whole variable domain GAGVSQTPSNKVTEKGKYVELRCDPISGHTALYWYRQSLGQGPEFLIYFQGTGAADDSGLPNDRFFAVRPEGSVSTLKIQRTERGDSAVYLCASSPPGILGNQPQHFGDGTRLSIL.

The DNA for the CDR3 is TGTGCCAGCTTGAAAACAGAGAACACTGAAGCTTTCTTT. It yields the protein CASLKTENTEAFF. This chain joins TRBV6-5 and TRBJ1-1; unclear D gene. V was clipped by 8 bases and J by 1 base, with 11 bases between them. CDR1 and CDR2 from the germline V gene are MNHEY and SVGAGI. CDR3 length: 13 amino acids.

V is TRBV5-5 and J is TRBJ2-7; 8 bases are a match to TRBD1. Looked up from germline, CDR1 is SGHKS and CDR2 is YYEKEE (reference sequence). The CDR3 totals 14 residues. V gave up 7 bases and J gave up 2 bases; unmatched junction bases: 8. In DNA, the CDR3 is TGTGCCAGCCGCCCCCGGGACAGGACCTACGAGCAGTACTTC. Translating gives CASRPRDRTYEQYF.

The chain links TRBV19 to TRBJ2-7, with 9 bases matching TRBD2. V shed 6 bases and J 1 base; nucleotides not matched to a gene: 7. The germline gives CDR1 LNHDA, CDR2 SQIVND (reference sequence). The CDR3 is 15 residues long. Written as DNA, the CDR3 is TGTGCCAGTAGGGGGGGAGCGGGAGGTTCCTACGAGCAGTACTTC. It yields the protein CASRGGAGGSYEQYF.

The CDR3 protein is CASSHGLVGYEQFF. In DNA, the CDR3 is TGCGCCAGCAGCCACGGACTAGTGGGGTATGAGCAGTTCTTC. This rearrangement joins TRBV4-3 to TRBJ2-1, with 7 bases identical to TRBD2. The CDR3 is 14 amino acids. V trimming: 3 bases; J trimming: 8 bases; junction bases outside the gene matches: 7. Germline V lookup: CDR1 LGHNA, CDR2 YSLEER.

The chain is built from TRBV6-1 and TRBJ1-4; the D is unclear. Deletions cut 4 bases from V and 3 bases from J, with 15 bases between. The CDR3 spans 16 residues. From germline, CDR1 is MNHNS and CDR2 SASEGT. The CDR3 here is CASSVQRRAPNEKLFF. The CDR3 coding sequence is TGTGCCAGCAGTGTACAGCGACGGGCCCCTAATGAAAAACTGTTTTTT.

The chain's CDR3 is CASSEGRGYTF. CDR3 sequence (DNA): TGTGCCAGCAGTGAGGGCCGGGGCTACACCTTC. V and J are TRBV2 and TRBJ1-2; D is unclear. The length of the CDR3 is 11 residues. V lost 3 bases and J 8 bases, leaving 7 bases between the germline ends. Per germline, CDR1 SNHLY and CDR2 FYNNEI. The entire variable domain, with the rest obtained from reference TRBV2 and TRBJ1-2, is as follows: EPEVTQTPSHQVTQMGQEVILRCVPISNHLYFYWYRQILGQKVEFLVSFYNNEISEKSEIFDDQFSVERPDGSNFTLKIRSTKLEDSAMYFCASSEGRGYTFGSGTRLTVV.